The clone carrying this TCR beta chain was counted many times. This specimen comes from a study of T-cell reconstitution after alpha-beta-depleted transplantation in children. The V and J ends lost 1 base and 8 bases, in that order; junction bases with no gene match: 8. Germline V gene sequence: CDR1 SGHTA, CDR2 FQGNSA. The CDR3 is made up of 15 amino acids. Researchers prepared the TCRbeta library using unique molecular identifiers, the study reports. TCRdb reprocessed the PCR reads via MiXCR and lists one record per CDR3 protein. Of 640,000 or so distinct CDR3 sequences detected, approximately 17% appear once; the ten largest clones hold over 0.95%.

The clonotype originates from a human donor who donated a stem cell graft to a child with acute myeloid leukemia. The source was PBMCs from the stem cell graft donor, collected from the stem cell graft. The chain combines TRBV7-2 with TRBJ1-2, with 9 bases that match TRBD1. In DNA form, the CDR3 reads TGTGCCAGCAGCTTAGAGACAGGGGGGATTGGGGGCTACACCTTC. Encoded protein: CASSLETGGIGGYTF.